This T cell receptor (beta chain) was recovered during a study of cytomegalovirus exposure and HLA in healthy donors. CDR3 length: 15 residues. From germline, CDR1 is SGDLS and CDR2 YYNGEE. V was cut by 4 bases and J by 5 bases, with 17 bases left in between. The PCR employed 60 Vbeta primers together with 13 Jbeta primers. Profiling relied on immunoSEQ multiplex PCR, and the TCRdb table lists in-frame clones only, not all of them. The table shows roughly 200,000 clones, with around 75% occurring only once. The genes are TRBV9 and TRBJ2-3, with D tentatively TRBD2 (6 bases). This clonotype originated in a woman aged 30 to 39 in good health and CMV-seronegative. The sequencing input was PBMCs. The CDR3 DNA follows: TGTGCCAGCAGCTTCGGGACTGCAGCTGGAGATACGCAGTATTTT. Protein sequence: CASSFGTAAGDTQYF. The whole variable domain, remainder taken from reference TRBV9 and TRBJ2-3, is DSGVTQTPKHLITATGQRVTLRCSPRSGDLSVYWYQQSLDQGLQFLIQYYNGEERAKGNILERFSAQQFPDLHSELNLSSLELGDSALYFCASSFGTAAGDTQYFGPGTRLTVL.